The next 22 T cell receptor beta chains were all read from a single sample in a study of blood T cell repertoires in COVID-19. The table came from immunoSEQ multiplex PCR; TCRdb's copy has only in-frame clones and leaves some out. The data show about 270,000 clones, approximately 88% seen once. Sequenced sample: PBMCs or T cells enriched from blood (not recorded which). The receptor source for this set is a woman in her thirties or forties with acute COVID-19.

This chain connects TRBV19 to TRBJ2-5; perhaps TRBD2 as D (6 bases). V shed 2 bases and J shed 2 bases, with 15 bases lying between them. CDR3 length equals 16 residues. Germline assignment: CDR1 LNHDA and CDR2 SQIVND (reference sequence). Written as DNA, the CDR3 is TGTGCCAGTAGTATACGGGCAGCGGGTCCTCAAGAGACCCAGTACTTC. It specifies CASSIRAAGPQETQYF.

The chain links TRBV6-2 or TRBV6-3 to TRBJ2-7; 9 nucleotides line up with TRBD2. CDR1 is MNHEY and CDR2 is SVGEGT in the germline V gene. This CDR3 has 15 amino acids. J lost 6 bases, V lost 4 bases, and 10 bases had no gene match. CDR3 sequence: CASSSNLAGSGEQYF. As DNA, the CDR3 is TGTGCCAGCAGTTCAAACCTAGCGGGATCGGGCGAGCAGTACTTC.

The chain combines TRBV19 with TRBJ1-2, with 9 bases lining up with TRBD1. This CDR3 region has 14 residues. Germline CDR1 reads LNHDA; CDR2 reads SQIVND (reference sequence). The V gene end was trimmed by 6 bases and the J gene end by 8 bases; junction bases not matched to a gene: 10. The CDR3 coding sequence is TGTGCCAGTAGAACAGGGGGCGCCGGGTTGGGCTACACCTTC. It specifies CASRTGGAGLGYTF.

This clone has a handful of counts. The J gene is TRBJ2-2, the V gene TRBV6-6; 11 nucleotides line up with TRBD2. The CDR3 sequence is 16 residues long. Trimming cost V 5 bases and J 3 bases; bases outside gene matches: 5. Germline CDR1 is MNHNY and CDR2 is SVGAGI (reference sequence). CDR3 residues: CASSRLAGRDTGELFF. In nucleotides, the CDR3 is TGTGCCAGCAGTCGACTAGCGGGAAGGGACACCGGGGAGCTGTTTTTT.

The chain recombines TRBV14 with TRBJ1-2; possible D gene TRBD1, 5 bases. The germline gives CDR1 SGHDN, CDR2 FVKESK. The V end was cut by 1 base, the J end by 2 bases, with 8 bases between. The CDR3 covers 14 residues. The CDR3 DNA is TGTGCCAGCAGCCAAGTCGACAGAAACTATGGCTACACCTTC. It is translated as CASSQVDRNYGYTF.

This sequence joins TRBV28 and TRBJ1-2; 9 bases are shared with TRBD1. V was clipped by 2 bases and J by 4 bases; unmatched bases: 11. This CDR3 is 17 amino acids long. Germline CDR1 is MDHEN and CDR2 is SYDVKM. The CDR3 is CASSLITGGGFTYGYTF. The DNA of the CDR3 is TGTGCCAGCAGTTTAATAACAGGGGGCGGGTTCACCTATGGCTACACCTTC.

The V call is TRBV7-8, the J call TRBJ1-4, with D maybe TRBD1 (5 bases). CDR1 and CDR2 from the germline V gene are SGHVS and FQNEAQ. The CDR3 contains 16 residues. V shed 5 bases and J shed 0 bases, with 13 bases lying between them. This CDR3 is CASSPTEQATNEKLFF. CDR3 coding DNA: TGTGCCAGCAGCCCGACAGAGCAAGCAACTAATGAAAAACTGTTTTTT.

The rearrangement joins TRBV18 to TRBJ2-5, with 7 nucleotides matching TRBD1. V trimming: 3 bases; J trimming: 3 bases; junction bases outside the gene matches: 10. This CDR3 contains 16 residues. Germline values: CDR1 KGHSH, CDR2 LQKENI. CDR3 region: CASSPNTPGTEETQYF. Written as DNA, the CDR3 is TGTGCCAGCTCACCGAACACCCCCGGGACAGAAGAGACCCAGTACTTC.

The chain joins TRBV19 to TRBJ1-2, with 9 positions matching TRBD1. J lost 3 bases, V lost 0 bases, and 8 bases had no gene match. Germline assignment: CDR1 LNHDA and CDR2 SQIVND (reference sequence). The length of the CDR3 is 17 residues. As DNA, the CDR3 is TGTGCCAGTAGTATAGAGGACAGGGGAATGGGCGACTATGGCTACACCTTC. Residues: CASSIEDRGMGDYGYTF.

The rearrangement uses TRBV24-1 and TRBJ2-7; 8 positions agree with TRBD1. The CDR3 runs to 13 residues. V was pared by 7 bases and J by 3 bases, with 4 bases of the junction left unmatched. Germline assignment: CDR1 KGHDR and CDR2 SFDVKD. CDR3 region: CATSNGQGYEQYV. The CDR3 DNA is TGTGCCACCAGCAATGGACAGGGCTACGAGCAGTACGTC.

The V gene is TRBV5-1, the J gene TRBJ1-1; D may be TRBD1 (5 bases). Germline V gene data show CDR1 as SGHRS and CDR2 as YFSETQ. Trimming took off 3 bases at V and 4 bases at J, with 19 bases between the two ends. CDR3 size: 16 residues. The CDR3 bases are TGCGCCAGCAGCTGGCAACAACGGGGACTGATCACTGAAGCTTTCTTT. Its protein product is CASSWQQRGLITEAFF.

The chain has TRBV12-3 or TRBV12-4 and TRBJ2-1; D ambiguous. The CDR3 totals 12 residues. V was pared by 6 bases and J by 16 bases, with 19 bases between. CDR3 nucleotide sequence: TGTGCCAGCAGAGCTCAAGCTAGTTTGTTTTTCTTC. It translates to CASRAQASLFFF.

The V gene is TRBV9, the J gene TRBJ1-2; TRBD1 aligns across 7 bases. The CDR3 runs 14 residues. CDR1 and CDR2 from the germline V gene are SGDLS and YYNGEE. Unmatched junction bases numbered 7, after V lost 0 bases and J lost 8 bases. The CDR3 DNA reads as TGTGCCAGCAGCGTAGAGGCTGGGACAGTAGGCTACACCTTC. It encodes CASSVEAGTVGYTF.

The rearrangement joins TRBV30 to TRBJ2-7; no clear D. Trimming removed 3 bases from V and 5 bases from J, with 11 bases in between. The CDR3 has 12 amino acids. CDR1 GTSNPN and CDR2 SVGIG come from the germline V gene (reference sequence). For the CDR3, the DNA is TGTGCCTGGAGCCACACTCGGGACGAGCAGTACTTC. Translation gives CAWSHTRDEQYF.

The rearrangement joins TRBV27 to TRBJ2-7; the D gene is possibly TRBD2 (6 bases). This CDR3 spans 15 amino acids. Deletions cut 5 bases from V and 3 bases from J, with 17 bases between. Germline V gives CDR1 MNHEY, CDR2 SMNVEV (reference sequence). CDR3 loop: CASSPYGGNGYEQYV. The CDR3 nucleotides read TGTGCCAGCAGTCCATACGGCGGGAATGGCTACGAGCAGTACGTC.

This clone has a handful of counts. The chain uses TRBV29-1 and TRBJ1-5; no clear D. The germline V and J ends were trimmed by 0 bases and 7 bases, with 13 bases remaining between them. Germline V lookup: CDR1 SQVTM, CDR2 ANQGSEA. The CDR3 runs to 14 residues. CDR3 region: CSVEDPRGSQPQHF. In DNA form, the CDR3 reads TGCAGCGTTGAAGATCCACGGGGTTCCCAGCCCCAGCATTTT.

The chain employs TRBV19 and TRBJ1-2, with 9 bases aligning to TRBD1. The CDR3 extends over 15 amino acids. Trimming cost V 3 bases and J 5 bases; bases outside gene matches: 7. The germline V gene has CDR1 LNHDA and CDR2 SQIVND (reference sequence). The CDR3 reads CASSMRGQGRYGYTF. In DNA form, the CDR3 reads TGTGCCAGTAGTATGCGGGGACAGGGACGGTATGGCTACACCTTC.

The chain links TRBV9 to TRBJ1-1; tentatively, D is TRBD1 (5 bases). The V gene lost 4 bases and the J gene lost 0 bases, with 13 bases spanning the gap. Per the germline V gene, CDR1 is SGDLS and CDR2 is YYNGEE. The CDR3 length is 15 residues. The CDR3 DNA follows: TGTGCCAGCAGCCCTAGGACACTCATGAACACTGAAGCTTTCTTT. It specifies CASSPRTLMNTEAFF.

The gene calls are TRBV21-1 and TRBJ1-4; the D segment call TRBD1 is taken from the table without a DNA check. TRBV21-1 is classified as a pseudogene. This CDR3 has 14 residues. DNA for the CDR3: TGTGCCAGCAGCAAAGGGACAGGGGAGGAAAAACTGTTTTTT. This codes for CASSKGTGEEKLFF.

The chain uses TRBV5-1 and TRBJ1-1; unclear D gene. Per the germline V gene, CDR1 is SGHRS and CDR2 is YFSETQ. The CDR3 totals 14 residues. The germline V and J ends were trimmed by 0 bases and 3 bases, with 9 bases remaining between them. The CDR3 here is CASSLGAGYTEAFF. The CDR3 region has the DNA TGCGCCAGCAGCTTGGGGGCAGGATACACTGAAGCTTTCTTT.

The V gene is TRBV3-1 (or the pseudogene TRBV3-2), the J gene TRBJ1-1; 9 bases agree with TRBD1. Trimming removed 0 bases from V and 5 bases from J; junction bases left unmatched: 13. This CDR3 is built from 18 residues. The V gene's germline CDR1 is LGHDT and CDR2 YNNKEL (reference sequence). CDR3 nucleotide sequence: TGTGCCAGCAGCCAAGATACATGGTTACGGACAGGGGTAACTGAAGCTTTCTTT. Translated, it gives CASSQDTWLRTGVTEAFF.

The chain carries TRBV3-1 (or the pseudogene TRBV3-2) and TRBJ2-5; 9 positions match TRBD1. Germline CDR1 LGHDT, CDR2 YNNKEL (reference sequence). J gave up 5 bases and V 2 bases, and 12 bases lay outside the gene matches. The CDR3 sequence is 17 residues long. CDR3 sequence: CASSQLGTGFTLETQYF. The CDR3 DNA reads as TGTGCCAGCAGCCAACTTGGGACAGGGTTCACCCTGGAGACCCAGTACTTC.